These 27 T cell receptor beta chains were sequenced from one sample in a study of control samples from healthy donors and cancer patients. Clones were sequenced by immunoSEQ multiplex PCR, and TCRdb holds only the in-frame ones, with some missing. Found here are about 110,000 clones, approximately 82% of them singletons; the top ten hold approximately 7%. The source material was blood. These TCRs come from a man aged 18 to 30 in good health.

This clone was counted once. The chain is built from TRBV7-2 and TRBJ2-5, with D perhaps matching TRBD1 or TRBD2 (5 bases each). Looked up from germline, CDR1 is SGHTA and CDR2 is FQGNSA. The CDR3 extends over 13 amino acids. Trimming removed 8 bases from V and 2 bases from J, with 12 bases in between. The CDR3 DNA is TGTGCCAGCGGACTGGGACCTCAAGAGACCCAGTACTTC. Translated: CASGLGPQETQYF.

The chain joins TRBV14 to TRBJ1-1; D is possibly TRBD1 (5 bases). The V and J ends lost 3 bases and 0 bases respectively, with 14 bases between them. The V gene's germline CDR1 is SGHDN and CDR2 FVKESK. The CDR3 loop spans 16 amino acids. The CDR3 coding sequence is TGTGCCAGCAGCCAGCTTCCGGGACGGATGAACACTGAAGCTTTCTTT. Protein product: CASSQLPGRMNTEAFF.

V is TRBV4-1 and J is TRBJ1-4; unclear D gene. There are 16 residues in the CDR3. The ends were cut back, 4 bases at V and 0 bases at J, with 12 bases in the middle. Germline CDR1 reads MGHRA; CDR2 reads YSYEKL. DNA for the CDR3: TGCGCCAGCAGCCGCGCAAGCTCCTCAACTAATGAAAAACTGTTTTTT. Amino acid sequence: CASSRASSSTNEKLFF.

The chain employs TRBV27 and TRBJ1-2, with a weak D call TRBD1 (5 bases). The V and J ends lost 5 bases and 5 bases respectively, with 24 bases between them. In germline, CDR1 is MNHEY, CDR2 SMNVEV (reference sequence). This CDR3 is built from 17 residues. CDR3 bases: TGTGCCAGCAGTCCTAGGGTCAGGGAAAGGGGTTTGTATGGCTACACCTTC. It is translated as CASSPRVRERGLYGYTF.

The rearrangement links TRBV6-1 to TRBJ1-4; tentative D call: TRBD1 (5 bases). Germline CDR1 and CDR2: MNHNS and SASEGT. The germline V and J ends were trimmed by 2 bases and 5 bases, with 9 bases remaining between them. The CDR3 runs to 14 residues. The CDR3 spells CASSEPGRNEKLFF. For the CDR3, the DNA is TGTGCCAGCAGTGAACCAGGGAGAAATGAAAAACTGTTTTTT.

The J gene is TRBJ1-6, the V gene TRBV30, with 8 bases aligning to TRBD1. V lost 6 bases and J lost 8; bases outside the gene matches: 15. Germline CDR1 reads GTSNPN; CDR2 reads SVGIG (reference sequence). The CDR3 spans 16 residues. The CDR3 DNA reads as TGTGCCTGTACCGGGACAGGAAGATGGTGGGATTCACCCCTCCACTTT. Its protein product is CACTGTGRWWDSPLHF. The entire variable domain, with the rest obtained from reference TRBV30 and TRBJ1-6, is as follows: SQTIHQWPATLVQPVGSPLSLECTVEGTSNPNLYWYRQAAGRGLQLLFYSVGIGQISSEVPQNLSASRPQDRQFILSSKKLLLSDSGFYLCACTGTGRWWDSPLHFGNGTRLTVT.

The CDR3 region has the DNA TGTGCCAGCAGTTTTGGTAGTTCACCCCTCCACTTT. It yields the protein CASSFGSSPLHF. The chain has TRBV28 and TRBJ1-6; D is unresolved. This CDR3 contains 12 residues. V dropped 3 bases and J dropped 9 bases, with 6 bases sitting between them. Germline lookup yields CDR1 MDHEN and CDR2 SYDVKM.

V and J are TRBV4-3 and TRBJ1-2; D gene ambiguous. The length of the CDR3 is 14 residues. In germline, CDR1 is LGHNA, CDR2 YSLEER. V lost 1 base and J lost 4, with 10 bases in between. CDR3 coding DNA: TGCGCCAGCAGCCAAGGAAGGGCCGTCTATGGCTACACCTTC. Protein product: CASSQGRAVYGYTF.

This chain links TRBV5-1 with TRBJ2-5, with D possibly TRBD2 on 6 matching bases. The CDR3 has 16 amino acids. The V end lost 0 bases, the J end lost 2 bases, and 14 bases lay between the germline ends. Per germline, CDR1 SGHRS and CDR2 YFSETQ. DNA for the CDR3: TGCGCCAGCAGCTTGGACTTCGGGGGTCGACAAGAGACCCAGTACTTC. Its translation: CASSLDFGGRQETQYF.

The V call is TRBV19, the J call TRBJ1-2; D gene unclear. The CDR3 has 11 amino acids. CDR1 and CDR2 from the germline V gene are LNHDA and SQIVND (reference sequence). V dropped 5 bases and J dropped 12 bases, with 13 bases sitting between them. CDR3 in amino acids: CASSRVLFNTF. CDR3 in DNA: TGTGCCAGTAGTCGGGTATTATTCAACACCTTC.

This rearrangement joins TRBV7-8 to TRBJ1-1; D perhaps matches TRBD1 (6 bases). Germline CDR1 and CDR2: SGHVS and FQNEAQ. Deletions cut 5 bases from V and 2 bases from J, with 15 bases between. CDR3 size: 15 residues. The CDR3 DNA follows: TGTGCCAGCAGCCCCCAGGGACACAGAAACACTGAAGCTTTCTTT. This sequence encodes CASSPQGHRNTEAFF.

This clone showed up just once. This chain links TRBV20-1 with TRBJ2-2; D call uncertain. CDR3 length equals 11 residues. Germline CDR1 reads DFQATT; CDR2 reads SNEGSKA (reference sequence). The V gene lost 3 bases and the J gene lost 13 bases, with 12 bases spanning the gap. The DNA for the CDR3 is TGCAGTGCTAGCGCTATAGGTGGGCTGTTTTTT. The encoded protein is CSASAIGGLFF.

The rearrangement uses TRBV4-2 and TRBJ1-1; D is undetermined. Germline CDR1 LGHNA, CDR2 YNFKEQ. This CDR3 is 15 amino acids long. Trimming stripped 0 bases from V and 3 bases from J, with 11 bases between. CDR3: CASSQDFRPYTEAFF. DNA for the CDR3: TGTGCCAGCAGCCAAGATTTTAGGCCCTACACTGAAGCTTTCTTT.

The V and J genes are TRBV10-3 and TRBJ1-3, with 7 bases lining up with TRBD1. The CDR3 runs to 15 residues. The germline V gene encodes CDR1 ENHRY and CDR2 SYGVKD. V lost 6 bases to trimming and J lost 0 bases; unmatched junction nucleotides: 5. Here the CDR3 reads CAIRETGISGNTIYF. CDR3 coding DNA: TGTGCCATCAGGGAGACAGGGATCTCTGGAAACACCATATATTTT.

This clone was detected only a few times. The same CDR3 also results from other DNA sequences found in this sample. The V call is TRBV10-3, the J call TRBJ1-1; the D is unclear. Looked up from germline, CDR1 is ENHRY and CDR2 is SYGVKD. The CDR3 spans 13 residues. The V end was cut by 10 bases, the J end by 0 bases, with 12 bases between. The CDR3: CAKAEGMNTEAFF. The CDR3 DNA follows: TGTGCCAAAGCGGAGGGAATGAACACTGAAGCTTTCTTT.

In DNA, the CDR3 is TGTGCCAGCAGTTTAGGGCAGGGGATTCAGAAACAGCAGTACTTC. Amino acid sequence: CASSLGQGIQKQQYF. This chain joins TRBV28 and TRBJ2-7, with D maybe TRBD1 (6 bases). The V end lost 2 bases, the J end lost 8 bases, and 19 bases lay between the germline ends. Germline lookup yields CDR1 MDHEN and CDR2 SYDVKM. The length of the CDR3 is 15 residues.

This clone was counted a single time. This rearrangement joins TRBV30 to TRBJ1-1, with D maybe TRBD1 (6 bases). The CDR3 is made up of 16 amino acids. Germline V gene data show CDR1 as GTSNPN and CDR2 as SVGIG (reference sequence). The V end was cut by 0 bases, the J end by 3 bases, with 17 bases between. The CDR3 loop reads CAWSVSPRGLDTEAFF. The CDR3 DNA is TGTGCCTGGAGTGTATCACCCCGGGGGCTGGACACTGAAGCTTTCTTT.

The chain joins TRBV5-4 to TRBJ1-2; TRBD1 matches at 7 bases. Germline V gene sequence: CDR1 SGHNT, CDR2 YYREEE (reference sequence). V lost 4 bases to trimming and J lost 4 bases; unmatched junction nucleotides: 13. The CDR3 consists of 16 residues. The CDR3 region has the DNA TGTGCCAGCAGCCCTCTGGGAGGGGGGACAGTCTATGGCTACACCTTC. This encodes CASSPLGGGTVYGYTF.

The chain carries TRBV29-1 and TRBJ2-7; D may match TRBD1 or TRBD2 (5 bases each). In germline, CDR1 is SQVTM, CDR2 ANQGSEA. With 3 bases removed from V and 0 bases from J, the gap between germline ends came to 9 bases. The CDR3 contains 13 residues. The CDR3 bases are TGCAGCGTTGACCGGGACGGCTCCTACGAGCAGTACTTC. Amino acid sequence: CSVDRDGSYEQYF.

The chain links TRBV11-1 to TRBJ2-1; D unresolved. There are 16 residues in the CDR3. Germline loops: CDR1 SGHAT, CDR2 FQDESV (reference sequence). V lost 1 base and J lost 0, with 10 bases in between. The CDR3 nucleotides read TGTGCCAGCAGCTTAGATTGGGCAAGCTCCTACAATGAGCAGTTCTTC. Its translation: CASSLDWASSYNEQFF.

V is TRBV5-6 and J is TRBJ1-5, with D possibly TRBD1 on 6 matching bases. V was clipped by 2 bases and J by 0 bases, with 9 bases between them. Germline V gene sequence: CDR1 SGHDT, CDR2 YYEEEE. The CDR3 loop spans 15 amino acids. The CDR3 loop reads CASSLGQHSNQPQHF. The DNA of the CDR3 is TGTGCCAGCAGCTTAGGACAGCATAGCAATCAGCCCCAGCATTTT.

As to this clone: This sample also contains other DNA sequences that code for the same CDR3. The chain has TRBV27 and TRBJ2-4; no firm D call. The CDR3 runs 15 residues. Looked up from germline, CDR1 is MNHEY and CDR2 is SMNVEV (reference sequence). V lost 0 bases, J lost 0 bases, and 6 bases lay in between. The CDR3 protein is CASSLSGLAKNIQYF. The CDR3 coding sequence is TGTGCCAGCAGTTTATCAGGGTTAGCCAAAAACATTCAGTACTTC.

The chain recombines TRBV6-2 or TRBV6-3 with TRBJ2-7; 7 bases are shared with TRBD2. This CDR3 spans 14 amino acids. Germline V gene lookup returns CDR1 MNHEY and CDR2 SVGEGT. J lost 2 bases, V lost 2 bases, and 3 bases had no gene match. For the CDR3, the DNA is TGTGCCAGCAGTTACCGGGGGGAAGCCTACGAGCAGTACGTC. Protein sequence: CASSYRGEAYEQYV.

This sequence joins TRBV20-1 and TRBJ1-1; no clear D. Germline V CDR1 and CDR2: DFQATT, SNEGSKA (reference sequence). The CDR3 contains 11 residues. The V end was cut by 3 bases, the J end by 10 bases, with 12 bases between. This CDR3 reads CSASRVSSAFF. The CDR3 bases are TGCAGTGCTAGTCGCGTCAGCTCAGCTTTCTTT.

The DNA for the CDR3 is TGTGCCAGCAGCTTAGAGCTCCCGGGCCCCATCCATGGCTACACCTTC. Translating gives CASSLELPGPIHGYTF. The chain combines TRBV7-2 with TRBJ1-2; D is undetermined. V was clipped by 1 base and J by 6 bases, with 18 bases between them. The germline CDR1 and CDR2 sequences are SGHTA and FQGNSA. The CDR3 is 16 amino acids.

CDR3 residues: CASSYEGDTEAFF. The CDR3 DNA reads as TGTGCCAGCAGTTATGAGGGGGACACTGAAGCTTTCTTT. This chain links TRBV27 with TRBJ1-1; possibly TRBD1 for D (6 bases). Germline assignment: CDR1 MNHEY and CDR2 SMNVEV (reference sequence). The CDR3 contains 13 residues. Trimming removed 4 bases from V and 3 bases from J, with 9 bases in between.

The CDR3 here is CASSVGQGARGYTF. The CDR3 nucleotides read TGTGCCAGCAGCGTAGGGCAGGGGGCGCGGGGCTACACCTTC. V and J are TRBV7-2 and TRBJ1-2; 8 bases fit TRBD1. The CDR3 spans 14 residues. The trim removed 5 bases at V and 8 bases at J, leaving 10 bases unmatched. Germline CDR1 SGHTA, CDR2 FQGNSA. The full variable domain, in which reference TRBV7-2 and TRBJ1-2 provide the parts outside the CDR3, is GAGVSQSPSNKVTEKGKDVELRCDPISGHTALYWYRQSLGQGLEFLIYFQGNSAPDKSGLPSDRFSAERTGGSVSTLTIQRTQQEDSAVYLCASSVGQGARGYTFGSGTRLTVV.